The 24 T cell receptor beta chains listed next were all sequenced from one sample in a study of blood T cells in healthy people across ages. The use of a sample-barcoded 5' primer and a J-beta primer mix characterized a second PCR of 7 to 11 cycles. TCRdb reanalysed the 5' RACE reads using MiXCR and keeps one entry per CDR3 protein. The data hold some 1.4 million distinct CDR3 sequences, with around two fifths observed a single time. The specimen sequenced was blood. The receptors shown here come from a woman between 18 and 30 years old in good health.

V gene TRBV5-1 combines with J gene TRBJ2-1; a possible D gene is TRBD1 (6 bases). This CDR3 region has 14 residues. Per germline, CDR1 SGHRS and CDR2 YFSETQ. The V and J ends lost 4 bases and 5 bases respectively, with 13 bases between them. DNA of the CDR3: TGCGCCAGCAGCCCGGACAGACTCCACAATGAGCAGTTCTTC. Amino acids: CASSPDRLHNEQFF.

The genes are TRBV4-1 and TRBJ1-4; no reliable D call. Germline values: CDR1 MGHRA, CDR2 YSYEKL. V dropped 2 bases and J dropped 12 bases, with 7 bases sitting between them. This CDR3 has 11 residues. CDR3 sequence (DNA): TGCGCCAGCAGCCAATACGGGGAACTGTTTTTT. This sequence encodes CASSQYGELFF.

In this sample, this clonotype turned up once. V is TRBV7-9 and J is TRBJ1-2; 9 bases agree with TRBD1. The CDR3 totals 15 residues. Germline assignment: CDR1 SEHNR and CDR2 FQNEAQ (reference sequence). J was trimmed by 7 bases and V by 0 bases; bases with no gene match: 6. CDR3 loop: CASSLAGQGYGGYTF. DNA of the CDR3: TGTGCCAGCAGCTTAGCGGGACAGGGCTACGGTGGCTACACCTTC.

This clonotype was observed a few times. This chain uses TRBV7-9 with TRBJ2-7; D tentatively reads TRBD1 or TRBD2 (5 bases each). The CDR3 has 15 amino acids. The germline gives CDR1 SEHNR, CDR2 FQNEAQ (reference sequence). V lost 1 base, J lost 5 bases, and 15 bases lay in between. CDR3 in DNA: TGTGCCAGCAGCTTAGAGGGACGGCTCGTCAACGAGCAGTACTTC. Translated: CASSLEGRLVNEQYF.

The chain has TRBV9 and TRBJ1-2; tentative D call: TRBD1 (5 bases). CDR3 length: 13 amino acids. Per germline, CDR1 SGDLS and CDR2 YYNGEE. V was cut by 3 bases and J by 5 bases, with 11 bases left in between. The CDR3 DNA sequence: TGTGCCAGCAGCGCGGGCAGGGATTATGGCTACACCTTC. Its translation is CASSAGRDYGYTF.

This clonotype was observed a few times. This chain connects TRBV10-3 to TRBJ1-5; unclear D gene. Trimming took 2 bases from V and 1 from J, leaving 3 bases between them. Germline values: CDR1 ENHRY, CDR2 SYGVKD. The CDR3 has 13 amino acids. For the CDR3, the DNA is TGTGCCATCAGTGAGGGGAGCAATCAGCCCCAGCATTTT. Translated, it gives CAISEGSNQPQHF.

This chain connects TRBV6-6 to TRBJ2-7; D is unresolved. There are 12 residues in the CDR3. Germline-derived CDR1 and CDR2 are MNHNY and SVGAGI (reference sequence). V was pared by 2 bases and J by 7 bases, with 9 bases between. The DNA for the CDR3 is TGTGCCAGCAGTTACCATAACAATGAGCAGTACTTC. Protein product: CASSYHNNEQYF.

This clonotype was detected only a few times. This chain links TRBV2 with TRBJ2-3, with 16 bases matching TRBD2. CDR1 is SNHLY and CDR2 is FYNNEI in the germline V gene. Trimming at V came to 6 bases and at J to 0 bases, leaving 3 bases not matched to a gene. CDR3 length: 17 amino acids. CDR3 nucleotide sequence: TGTGCCAGCAGGGGACTAGCGGGGGGGCCGAGCACAGATACGCAGTATTTT. Its translation is CASRGLAGGPSTDTQYF.

The V and J genes are TRBV2 and TRBJ2-3; 9 bases are a match to TRBD2. Looked up from germline, CDR1 is SNHLY and CDR2 is FYNNEI. The CDR3 runs to 20 residues. J was trimmed by 4 bases and V by 5 bases; bases with no gene match: 22. The CDR3 loop reads CASSPRGIASGNYRADTQYF. The CDR3 DNA follows: TGTGCCAGCAGTCCTCGGGGGATTGCTAGCGGGAACTATAGAGCAGATACGCAGTATTTT.

This sequence joins TRBV10-3 and TRBJ1-2; D is possibly TRBD1 (5 bases). In germline, CDR1 is ENHRY, CDR2 SYGVKD. Trimming shortened V by 7 bases and J by 8 bases, and 11 bases separated the two germline ends. This CDR3 has 11 amino acids. CDR3 coding DNA: TGTGCCATCAAGGTCGGGGCGGGCTACACCTTC. It codes for CAIKVGAGYTF.

This sequence joins TRBV12-3 or TRBV12-4 and TRBJ2-7; 10 nucleotides agree with TRBD2. This CDR3 has 20 residues. After removal of 4 bases from V and 0 bases from J, the junction contained 18 bases not matched to a gene. The CDR3 DNA reads as TGTGCCAGCAGTTCTCCGTGGCTAGCGGGAGATTCTGGGAGCTCCTACGAGCAGTACTTC. Its translation: CASSSPWLAGDSGSSYEQYF.

This clonotype was seen at least ten times. The chain links TRBV12-3 or TRBV12-4 to TRBJ2-7; no clear D gene. Trimming took 1 base from V and 3 from J, leaving 10 bases between them. CDR3 length: 14 residues. The CDR3 protein is CASSLGTLIYEQYF. CDR3 nucleotide sequence: TGTGCCAGCAGTTTAGGTACCCTAATCTACGAGCAGTACTTC.

This clonotype occurred a few times. The V call is TRBV7-9, the J call TRBJ2-3; D uncertain. V was shortened by 1 base and J by 5 bases, with 7 bases between the two germline ends. The CDR3 totals 13 residues. Germline V gene sequence: CDR1 SEHNR, CDR2 FQNEAQ (reference sequence). CDR3 protein: CASSLVAEDTQYF. In DNA, the CDR3 is TGTGCCAGCAGCTTAGTGGCTGAAGATACGCAGTATTTT.

This sequence joins TRBV12-3 or TRBV12-4 and TRBJ2-1, with D perhaps TRBD2 (6 bases). The V end was cut by 7 bases, the J end by 3 bases, with 16 bases between. The CDR3 runs to 15 residues. CDR3 sequence (DNA): TGTGCCAGCAAAGACCGGGGGTCACTCTACAATGAGCAGTTCTTC. It encodes CASKDRGSLYNEQFF.

This clonotype was counted a few times. J is TRBJ2-3 and V is TRBV7-9; D remains unclear. The CDR3 contains 17 residues. Per the germline V gene, CDR1 is SEHNR and CDR2 is FQNEAQ (reference sequence). Between the trimmed V and J ends, which lost 2 bases and 5 bases, there was a span of 20 bases. This CDR3 reads CASSLSGITALGDTQYF. CDR3 nucleotide sequence: TGTGCCAGCAGCTTATCTGGGATCACGGCCCTCGGAGATACGCAGTATTTT.

This clonotype has just a few counts. The rearrangement joins TRBV20-1 to TRBJ1-1; 7 nucleotides line up with TRBD1. This CDR3 is 15 amino acids long. Germline CDR1 is DFQATT and CDR2 is SNEGSKA (reference sequence). V lost 3 bases to trimming and J lost 5 bases; unmatched junction nucleotides: 12. In DNA, the CDR3 is TGCAGTGCTAGGGTGACAGGGTCCGTGGAAACTGAAGCTTTCTTT. Translation gives CSARVTGSVETEAFF.

This clonotype was detected a few times. The genes are TRBV12-3 or TRBV12-4 and TRBJ1-5; no reliable D call. This CDR3 is built from 16 residues. V lost 0 bases and J 1 base, leaving 10 bases between the germline ends. For the CDR3, the DNA is TGTGCCAGCAGTTTAGCGGCAGGCTGGAGCAATCAGCCCCAGCATTTT. Residues: CASSLAAGWSNQPQHF.

The rearrangement joins TRBV24-1 to TRBJ2-3; 10 nucleotides agree with TRBD2. V lost 10 bases, J lost 5 bases, and 11 bases stayed unmatched. This CDR3 has 15 residues. Germline-derived CDR1 and CDR2 are KGHDR and SFDVKD. CDR3 sequence (DNA): TGTGCCACGTCATTAGGGGGACTAGCGATAGATACGCAGTATTTT. As protein: CATSLGGLAIDTQYF.

V is TRBV12-3 or TRBV12-4 and J is TRBJ2-7; D is perhaps TRBD1 or TRBD2 (6 bases each). The CDR3 totals 16 residues. The V and J ends lost 4 bases and 0 bases respectively, with 16 bases between them. The CDR3 spells CASSYLGGQSSYEQYF. DNA of the CDR3: TGTGCCAGCAGTTACCTTGGGGGGCAGAGCTCCTACGAGCAGTACTTC.

This clonotype was found a few times. The chain joins TRBV25-1 to TRBJ2-7; D unclear. With 2 bases removed from V and 7 bases from J, the gap between germline ends came to 21 bases. Germline V gene lookup returns CDR1 MGHDK and CDR2 SYGVNS. The CDR3 spans 16 residues. The CDR3 is CASSERVRRTYNEQYF. The CDR3 DNA follows: TGTGCCAGCAGTGAACGGGTCCGTAGGACCTACAATGAGCAGTACTTC.

In its sample, this clonotype was seen a few times. V is TRBV12-5 and J is TRBJ2-7; 9 nucleotides match TRBD1. The CDR3 runs to 14 residues. Germline lookup yields CDR1 LGHNT and CDR2 FRNRAP. The ends lost 4 bases at V and 4 bases at J; junction bases unmatched: 5. The CDR3 spells CASGSGQGLYEQYF. The CDR3 DNA sequence: TGTGCTAGTGGTTCTGGACAGGGGCTTTACGAGCAGTACTTC.

The rearrangement links TRBV25-1 to TRBJ1-1; D ambiguous. Germline-derived CDR1 and CDR2 are MGHDK and SYGVNS. The CDR3 sequence is 13 residues long. V shed 6 bases and J shed 0 bases, with 8 bases lying between them. The CDR3 DNA reads TGTGCCAGCAGAGACAATATGAACACTGAAGCTTTCTTT. Residues: CASRDNMNTEAFF.

The J gene is TRBJ2-7, the V gene TRBV4-1, with 9 nucleotides matching TRBD1. V shed 0 bases and J 5 bases; nucleotides not matched to a gene: 8. Per germline, CDR1 MGHRA and CDR2 YSYEKL. The CDR3 runs 16 residues. CDR3 sequence reads: CASSQDRGGDRDEQYF. CDR3 sequence (DNA): TGCGCCAGCAGCCAAGACAGGGGTGGGGACAGGGACGAGCAGTACTTC.

J is TRBJ2-5 and V is TRBV4-1, with 8 positions matching TRBD1. V was clipped by 5 bases and J by 11 bases; unmatched bases: 13. CDR3 size: 14 residues. CDR1 and CDR2 (germline): MGHRA, YSYEKL. The CDR3 region has the DNA TGCGCCAGCAGCTACGACAGGGGATACAATGAGCAGTACTTC. It is translated as CASSYDRGYNEQYF.